This T cell receptor (beta chain) was documented in a study of neurological immune-mediated disorders. Study-level results: It was HTLV-1-associated myelopathy that showed the most TCR clonal expansion, while multiple sclerosis showed the least, falling below healthy controls. Private repertoires in all groups were suggested, as expanded clones shared no CDR3 amino acid sequences across subjects.

This clonotype was seen many times. The antigen remains unidentified. TCRdb processed the 5' RACE reads anew with MiXCR; each CDR3 protein has one entry. The table records some 86,000 distinct CDR3 sequences, approximately 2.4% of them present only once. The CDR3 contains 14 residues. With V trimmed by 6 bases and J by 6 bases, 9 bases remained unmatched. V and J are TRBV12-3 or TRBV12-4 and TRBJ1-1, with 8 nucleotides matching TRBD1. Specimen: PBMCs. The clonotype was recovered from a woman between 25 and 40 years old with multiple sclerosis. This CDR3 reads CASSPGQGPPEAFF. CDR3 bases: TGTGCCAGCAGCCCCGGACAGGGTCCCCCTGAAGCTTTCTTT.